The subject of this entry is one T cell receptor (beta chain). Its antigen remains unknown. This sample is drawn from a study of CD8 T cells in ankylosing spondylitis. Study-wide points: In ankylosing spondylitis blood, a motif of seven to nine highly homologous TCR beta variants appeared characteristic. The authors found the disease-linked clones to be CD8+ and relatively rare in peripheral blood.

CDR3 size: 14 residues. Trimming removed 6 bases from V and 0 bases from J, with 9 bases in between. Library preparation for TCR beta used quantitative 5'-RACE with molecular barcodes. TCRdb ran MiXCR on the 5' RACE reads and lists one entry per CDR3 protein. The data contain fewer than 750,000 distinct CDR3 sequences, over 15% of them singletons. The sequence derives from a male donor with ankylosing spondylitis. The rearrangement links TRBV12-3 or TRBV12-4 to TRBJ1-5; D gene ambiguous. The specimen was blood, either unsorted or a sorted T cell fraction (not recorded which). Here the CDR3 DNA reads TGTGCCAGCAGCTCAGCCTATAGCAATCAGCCCCAGCATTTT. Protein: CASSSAYSNQPQHF.